This T cell receptor (beta chain) appears in the sequencing data of a study of cytomegalovirus exposure and HLA in healthy donors. Findings and caveats of the study: In an earlier analysis, productive rearrangement rates for most beta V segments clustered near 87% or 30%.

Notes on this clone: Antigen: not known.

PCR employed 60 Vbeta and 13 Jbeta primers. Sequencing was performed with immunoSEQ multiplex PCR; in TCRdb, only in-frame clones are kept and a portion is missing. The table lists some 110,000 clones. CDR3 length: 13 amino acids. Losses at the gene ends were 11 bases for V and 3 bases for J; bases not matched to a gene: 5. In germline, CDR1 is ENHRY, CDR2 SYGVKD. Material for sequencing was PBMCs. The sequence came from a man younger than 30 in good health and CMV-seronegative. V is TRBV10-3 and J is TRBJ2-3; 10 positions agree with TRBD2. Written as DNA, the CDR3 is TGTGCCGCTAGCGGGGGCCCGACAGATACGCAGTATTTT. Encoded protein: CAASGGPTDTQYF.